This T cell receptor beta chain was recovered during a study of T cells in Graves' hyperthyroidism and ophthalmopathy. This CDR3 comprises 14 residues. The junction had 7 bases not matched to a gene; V was cut back by 4 bases and J by 5 bases. Germline assignment: CDR1 DFQATT and CDR2 SNEGSKA (reference sequence). The source material, RNA transcripts, was used to amplify TCR beta CDR3 regions. First-round RT-PCR targeting the TCR CDR3 was performed with the HTBI primer set. TCRdb re-called the multiplex PCR reads through MiXCR, storing one row per CDR3 protein. The sample carries fewer than 700,000 distinct CDR3 sequences, 15% to 20% recorded once.

This sequence originates from a woman in her thirties with Graves' hyperthyroidism. The chain uses TRBV20-1 and TRBJ1-5; 8 bases map to TRBD1. Specimen: blood. In nucleotides, the CDR3 is TGCAGTGCTATGCGGACGGGACAGGATCAGCCCCAGCATTTT. Translated: CSAMRTGQDQPQHF.